Each of the 27 T cell receptor beta chains below was sequenced from the same sample in a study of shared clonotypes between healthy human individuals. The protocol was immunoSEQ multiplex PCR, while the TCRdb copy is restricted to in-frame clones and leaves out a portion. The sample holds about 2.4 million clones; 85% to 95% are singletons and the top ten take more than 0.12%. The sample taken for sequencing was naive CD4+ T cells sorted from blood. Noted subset: CD45RA+ positively selected. The receptors originated from a man younger than 35 in good health.

This clone was seen more than once but under ten times. The rearrangement uses TRBV30 and TRBJ1-5; unclear D gene. There are 12 residues in the CDR3. V was cut by 2 bases and J by 11 bases, with 13 bases left in between. Germline CDR1 is GTSNPN and CDR2 is SVGIG (reference sequence). This CDR3 is CAWSPGGKAQHF. The CDR3 nucleotides are TGTGCCTGGAGTCCAGGAGGAAAGGCCCAGCATTTT.

The chain combines TRBV10-1 with TRBJ2-7; either TRBD1 or TRBD2 may supply D (5 bases each). The germline gives CDR1 WNHNN, CDR2 SYGVQD (reference sequence). Trimming cost V 2 bases and J 6 bases, with 11 bases left between them. This CDR3 has 13 amino acids. In DNA form, the CDR3 reads TGCGCCAGCAGTGAGGGGGACCGCGCCGAGCAGTACTTC. Its protein product is CASSEGDRAEQYF.

This chain connects TRBV5-6 to TRBJ2-5; D might be TRBD1 (6 bases). Germline V gene sequence: CDR1 SGHDT, CDR2 YYEEEE. This CDR3 comprises 15 residues. The V and J ends lost 4 bases and 5 bases respectively, with 18 bases between them. The CDR3 DNA reads as TGTGCCAGCAGCCGGATTACAGGGATGGGGGAGACCCAGTACTTC. Its translation is CASSRITGMGETQYF.

In its sample, this clone was seen a few times. Within the sample, other DNA sequences also encode this same CDR3. The V and J genes are TRBV10-3 and TRBJ1-1; 7 bases agree with TRBD1. After removal of 3 bases from V and 4 bases from J, the junction contained 5 bases not matched to a gene. Germline values: CDR1 ENHRY, CDR2 SYGVKD. CDR3 length: 14 residues. CDR3 region: CAISDLGGGTEAFF. CDR3 nucleotide sequence: TGTGCCATCAGTGACCTAGGGGGCGGCACTGAAGCTTTCTTT.

This clone occurred once. The chain joins TRBV7-2 to TRBJ2-7; D is possibly TRBD2 (6 bases). Germline CDR1 reads SGHTA; CDR2 reads FQGNSA. The germline V and J ends were trimmed by 0 bases and 4 bases, with 16 bases remaining between them. The CDR3 has 16 residues. The CDR3 protein is CASSLARDLSLYEQYF. DNA of the CDR3: TGTGCCAGCAGCTTAGCCCGGGACTTAAGTCTTTACGAGCAGTACTTC.

This chain links TRBV5-5 with TRBJ1-1; a possible D gene is TRBD1 (5 bases). Germline V CDR1 and CDR2: SGHKS, YYEKEE (reference sequence). The CDR3 loop spans 15 amino acids. Trimming pared 4 bases from V and 5 bases from J, leaving 18 bases between. DNA of the CDR3: TGTGCCAGCAGCCCCGGGGCAGCCGAGGGGACTGAAGCTTTCTTT. This gives the protein CASSPGAAEGTEAFF.

The chain links TRBV9 to TRBJ2-3, with 10 nucleotides matching TRBD2. V was pared by 0 bases and J by 2 bases, with 15 bases of the junction left unmatched. The CDR3 is made up of 20 amino acids. Per germline, CDR1 SGDLS and CDR2 YYNGEE. Written as DNA, the CDR3 is TGTGCCAGCAGCGTAGCCCCGGGGACTAGCGTCCAGGGCCACACAGATACGCAGTATTTT. Protein product: CASSVAPGTSVQGHTDTQYF.

The J gene is TRBJ1-1, the V gene TRBV5-4; TRBD1 matches 7 bases. Losses at the gene ends were 4 bases for V and 1 base for J; bases not matched to a gene: 4. Per germline, CDR1 SGHNT and CDR2 YYREEE (reference sequence). This CDR3 spans 14 amino acids. CDR3 nucleotide sequence: TGTGCCAGCAGCAGAGGGGGCGCGAACACTGAAGCTTTCTTT. This translates into CASSRGGANTEAFF. The whole variable domain, filled in from reference TRBV5-4 and TRBJ1-1, reads ETGVTQSPTHLIKTRGQQVTLRCSSQSGHNTVSWYQQALGQGPQFIFQYYREEENGRGNFPPRFSGLQFPNYSSELNVNALELDDSALYLCASSRGGANTEAFFGQGTRLTVV.

V usage is TRBV7-2 and J usage is TRBJ2-5, with D hard to call. Deletions cut 3 bases from V and 1 base from J, with 9 bases between. The CDR3 covers 14 residues. The germline gives CDR1 SGHTA, CDR2 FQGNSA. CDR3 in amino acids: CASSLWTGQETQYF. CDR3 coding DNA: TGTGCCAGCAGCTTGTGGACGGGCCAAGAGACCCAGTACTTC.

As concerns this clone: The sample holds other DNA sequences that translate to the same CDR3. The chain has TRBV7-9 and TRBJ1-3; unclear D gene. Germline V lookup: CDR1 SEHNR, CDR2 FQNEAQ (reference sequence). This CDR3 spans 14 amino acids. The germline V and J ends were trimmed by 0 bases and 0 bases, with 3 bases remaining between them. The DNA of the CDR3 is TGTGCCAGCAGCTTAGCGGGCTCTGGAAACACCATATATTTT. Translated, it gives CASSLAGSGNTIYF.

CDR3 region: CASSAGAPYEQYF. Here the CDR3 DNA reads TGTGCCTCGTCGGCGGGAGCCCCCTACGAGCAGTACTTC. The V and J genes are TRBV30 and TRBJ2-7; 7 bases line up with TRBD2. V lost 7 bases and J lost 2; bases outside the gene matches: 8. The CDR3 consists of 13 residues. CDR1 and CDR2 from the germline V gene are GTSNPN and SVGIG (reference sequence).

The count of this clone is one. The chain combines TRBV19 with TRBJ2-3; D tentatively fits TRBD1 or TRBD2 (5 bases each). Trimming cost V 2 bases and J 4 bases, with 10 bases left between them. The CDR3 covers 14 residues. Germline CDR1 is LNHDA and CDR2 is SQIVND (reference sequence). CDR3 in DNA: TGTGCCAGTAGTATAAGGGGAGAGCCAGATACGCAGTATTTT. It specifies CASSIRGEPDTQYF.

CDR3 sequence: CASSATGLEGQPQHF. The CDR3 DNA follows: TGCGCCAGCAGCGCGACCGGGCTAGAGGGCCAGCCCCAGCATTTT. This chain connects TRBV5-1 to TRBJ1-5; D is unresolved. This CDR3 is built from 15 residues. Germline lookup yields CDR1 SGHRS and CDR2 YFSETQ. V was trimmed by 4 bases and J by 7 bases, leaving 18 bases between them.

The chain joins TRBV7-2 to TRBJ1-1; D call uncertain. The CDR3 is 11 amino acids. V was clipped by 2 bases and J by 7 bases, with 5 bases between them. CDR1 is SGHTA and CDR2 is FQGNSA in the germline V gene. The CDR3 sequence: CASSLFFEAFF. DNA for the CDR3: TGTGCCAGCAGCTTATTTTTTGAAGCTTTCTTT.

The rearrangement uses TRBV27 and TRBJ2-7; D gene uncertain. The V gene's germline CDR1 is MNHEY and CDR2 SMNVEV (reference sequence). V was pared by 1 base and J by 2 bases, with 6 bases between. This CDR3 is built from 13 residues. In DNA form, the CDR3 reads TGTGCCAGCAGTTTATTCCTAGCCTACGAGCAGTACTTC. This gives the protein CASSLFLAYEQYF.

This sequence joins TRBV10-3 and TRBJ1-5; D unresolved. The CDR3 sequence is 14 residues long. Germline loops: CDR1 ENHRY, CDR2 SYGVKD. The V end was cut by 0 bases, the J end by 3 bases, with 6 bases between. CDR3 loop: CAISESEHNQPQHF. As DNA, the CDR3 is TGTGCCATCAGTGAGTCGGAGCACAATCAGCCCCAGCATTTT.

Details on this clone: The identical CDR3 is also encoded by other nucleotide sequences in the sample. The V call is TRBV30, the J call TRBJ1-1; a possible D gene is TRBD1 (5 bases). The germline V gene has CDR1 GTSNPN and CDR2 SVGIG (reference sequence). Deletions cut 0 bases from V and 1 base from J, with 9 bases between. The CDR3 runs 14 residues. The DNA of the CDR3 is TGTGCCTGGAGTGTACTTCAGGGGAACACTGAAGCTTTCTTT. Translation: CAWSVLQGNTEAFF.

The rearrangement uses TRBV5-1 and TRBJ2-3; D tentatively fits TRBD1 or TRBD2 (5 bases each). This CDR3 is 16 amino acids long. The germline V gene has CDR1 SGHRS and CDR2 YFSETQ. The germline V and J ends were trimmed by 0 bases and 1 base, with 12 bases remaining between them. The CDR3 reads CASSLGRQGGTDTQYF. CDR3 sequence (DNA): TGCGCCAGCAGCTTGGGTCGCCAGGGAGGCACAGATACGCAGTATTTT.

In this sample, this clone turned up a few times. This sample includes further DNA sequences coding for the same CDR3. The chain uses TRBV10-3 and TRBJ1-2, with D possibly being TRBD1 (6 bases). This CDR3 comprises 12 residues. In germline, CDR1 is ENHRY, CDR2 SYGVKD. V gave up 6 bases and J gave up 2 bases, with 7 bases separating them. As DNA, the CDR3 is TGTGCCATCAGCGGACAGAACTATGGCTACACCTTC. Protein product: CAISGQNYGYTF.

This chain links TRBV30 with TRBJ1-3; unclear D gene. The CDR3 runs to 15 residues. Trimming removed 2 bases at V and 3 bases at J, with 14 bases between. Germline lookup yields CDR1 GTSNPN and CDR2 SVGIG (reference sequence). CDR3 DNA sequence: TGTGCCTGGAGTACTAGTAGCTTACTTGGAAACACCATATATTTT. Translated, it gives CAWSTSSLLGNTIYF.

The V and J genes are TRBV19 and TRBJ1-2, with TRBD1 matching 7 bases. V dropped 8 bases and J dropped 3; count of bases not matched to a gene: 9. The CDR3 loop spans 14 amino acids. Germline V CDR1 and CDR2: LNHDA, SQIVND (reference sequence). In nucleotides, the CDR3 is TGTGCCAGTTCCGACAGGGTACGGTACTATGGCTACACCTTC. It specifies CASSDRVRYYGYTF.

V gene TRBV2 combines with J gene TRBJ2-1; D ambiguous. Per germline, CDR1 SNHLY and CDR2 FYNNEI. The germline V and J ends were trimmed by 6 bases and 3 bases, with 15 bases remaining between them. The CDR3 is 15 residues long. CDR3 protein: CASSVSPTGYNEQFF. The DNA of the CDR3 is TGTGCCAGCAGCGTCTCTCCGACTGGCTACAATGAGCAGTTCTTC.

This chain uses TRBV7-2 with TRBJ2-5; 7 bases are shared with TRBD1. Germline loops: CDR1 SGHTA, CDR2 FQGNSA. The CDR3 runs 14 residues. Germline trimming cut 5 bases from V and 2 bases from J; bases unmatched to any gene: 5. The CDR3 sequence: CASSPRGSQETQYF. The CDR3 nucleotides read TGTGCCAGCAGCCCCAGGGGGAGTCAAGAGACCCAGTACTTC.

This sequence joins TRBV7-9 and TRBJ1-2; D might be TRBD1 (5 bases). The V gene lost 1 base and the J gene lost 6 bases, with 9 bases spanning the gap. Germline lookup yields CDR1 SEHNR and CDR2 FQNEAQ (reference sequence). This CDR3 comprises 13 residues. CDR3 coding DNA: TGTGCCAGCAGCTTAGTCTCAGGGCATGGCTACACCTTC. Its protein product is CASSLVSGHGYTF.

The V and J genes are TRBV18 and TRBJ1-5, with D unclear. V was clipped by 2 bases and J by 5 bases, with 7 bases between them. CDR1 KGHSH and CDR2 LQKENI come from the germline V gene. The CDR3 length is 13 residues. CDR3 nucleotides: TGTGCCAGCTCACCAACCCCTTATCAGCCCCAGCATTTT. Its translation is CASSPTPYQPQHF.

This chain uses TRBV10-2 with TRBJ1-2, with TRBD1 identical over 10 bases. Trimming cost V 7 bases and J 8 bases; bases outside gene matches: 7. The CDR3 is made up of 13 amino acids. CDR1 is WSHSY and CDR2 is SAAADI in the germline V gene. The CDR3 spells CASTSGTGVGYTF. As DNA, the CDR3 is TGCGCCAGCACCTCGGGGACAGGGGTAGGCTACACCTTC.

This chain links TRBV18 with TRBJ2-2, with D maybe TRBD2 (6 bases). CDR3 length equals 14 residues. V gave up 2 bases and J gave up 5 bases, with 9 bases separating them. Germline V gene lookup returns CDR1 KGHSH and CDR2 LQKENI. CDR3 sequence reads: CASSPGGGTGELFF. The CDR3 DNA reads as TGTGCCAGCTCACCAGGAGGAGGGACCGGGGAGCTGTTTTTT.